This entry concerns a single TCR beta chain. The target antigen is unknown. Regarding time point: week 35, safety follow-up. The content of each vaccine dose was 300 ug of mutant IDH1 20-mer peptide, and topical imiquimod accompanied it. Patients received eight vaccinations in weeks 1, 3, 5, 7, 11, 15, 19, 23. The sample belongs to a study of a mutant IDH1 vaccine in newly diagnosed glioma. Whole-study results and caveats: Among patients, around 93% showed immune responses induced by the vaccine. With respect to changes in top peripheral T cell clonotypes, pseudoprogression seemed unrelated.

Method: immunoSEQ multiplex PCR; TCRdb's copy keeps in-frame clones and lacks some. Of 30,000 to 40,000 clones listed, around three quarters were seen once; the top ten hold approximately 3%. V was clipped by 4 bases and J by 0 bases, with 10 bases between them. CDR1 is SNHLY, CDR2 FYNNEI, per germline. The CDR3 extends over 16 amino acids. The chain recombines TRBV2 with TRBJ2-6; a weak D match, TRBD1 (6 bases). Source: PBMCs, taken from a glioma patient whose treatment included an IDH1 peptide vaccine. The origin of this receptor is a man in his forties with glioma. Some clones in this sample may be carry-over from other donors' samples. CDR3: CASSGPRGSGANVLTF. DNA for the CDR3: TGTGCCAGCAGTGGGCCCAGGGGCTCTGGGGCCAACGTCCTGACTTTC. Drawing the rest from reference TRBV2 and TRBJ2-6, the complete variable domain is EPEVTQTPSHQVTQMGQEVILRCVPISNHLYFYWYRQILGQKVEFLVSFYNNEISEKSEIFDDQFSVERPDGSNFTLKIRSTKLEDSAMYFCASSGPRGSGANVLTFGAGSRLTVL.